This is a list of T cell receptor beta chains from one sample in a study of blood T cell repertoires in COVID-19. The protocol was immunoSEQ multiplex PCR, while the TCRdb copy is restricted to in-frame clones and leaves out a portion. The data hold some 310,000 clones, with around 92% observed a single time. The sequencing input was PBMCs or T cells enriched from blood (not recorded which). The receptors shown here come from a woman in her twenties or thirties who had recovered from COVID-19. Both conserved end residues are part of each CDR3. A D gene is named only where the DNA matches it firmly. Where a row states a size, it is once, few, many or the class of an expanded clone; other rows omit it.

CASSYSQGRGYEQYF | TGTGCCAGCAGTTACTCCCAGGGAAGGGGCTACGAGCAGTACTTC | TRBV6-5 | NA | NA | TRBJ2-7
CASSIDSAGELFF | TGTGCCAGTAGTATTGACTCGGCCGGGGAGCTGTTTTTT | TRBV19 | NA | NA | TRBJ2-2
CASSPRRTPETYEQYF | TGCGCCAGCAGCCCTCGTCGGACACCCGAGACCTACGAGCAGTACTTC | TRBV4-3 | NA | NA | TRBJ2-7
CASTEGFGVGTEAFF | TGTGCCAGCACCGAAGGGTTCGGGGTTGGCACTGAAGCTTTCTTT | TRBV27 | NA | NA | TRBJ1-1
CASSEPRASRTSGDTQYF | TGTGCCAGCAGTGAACCAAGGGCTTCCCGGACTAGCGGGGATACGCAGTATTTT | TRBV14 | NA | TRBD2 | TRBJ2-3
CASRITGGQTEAFF | TGTGCCAGCAGGATTACAGGGGGTCAGACTGAAGCTTTCTTT | TRBV2 | NA | TRBD1 | TRBJ1-1
CASSWKGTGNGNTIYF | TGTGCCAGCAGCTGGAAAGGGACAGGGAATGGAAACACCATATATTTT | TRBV7-2 | NA | TRBD1 | TRBJ1-3
CASSPGQVRITEAFF | TGTGCCAGCAGCCCCGGACAGGTGAGGATCACTGAAGCTTTCTTT | TRBV9 | NA | TRBD1 | TRBJ1-1
CASSELATTNEKLFF | TGTGCCAGCAGTGAGTTGGCAACAACTAATGAAAAACTGTTTTTT | TRBV2 | NA | NA | TRBJ1-4
CAISESGRGLNTIYF | TGTGCCATCAGTGAGTCTGGCAGGGGCCTCAACACCATATATTTT | TRBV10-3 | NA | NA | TRBJ1-3
CASSWDRGGATNEKLFF | TGTGCCAGCAGTTGGGACAGGGGAGGGGCAACTAATGAAAAACTGTTTTTT | TRBV28 | NA | TRBD1 | TRBJ1-4
CASRRRTGGSHGELFF | TGTGCCAGTAGGAGACGGACAGGGGGTAGTCACGGGGAGCTGTTTTTT | TRBV19 | NA | TRBD1 | TRBJ2-2
CAISNRVANTNYGYTF | TGTGCCATCAGTAACAGGGTAGCGAATACCAACTATGGCTACACCTTC | TRBV10-3 | few | NA | TRBJ1-2
CASSMVGLNYGYTF | TGTGCCAGTAGTATGGTGGGGCTGAACTATGGCTACACCTTC | TRBV19 | NA | NA | TRBJ1-2
CASSLGDEREHHEQFF | TGCGCCAGCAGCTTGGGCGACGAGCGGGAGCACCATGAGCAGTTCTTC | TRBV5-1 | NA | TRBD2 | TRBJ2-1
CASSYGLASYEQYF | TGTGCCAGCAGTTACGGACTAGCGTCCTACGAGCAGTACTTC | TRBV6-5 | NA | TRBD2 | TRBJ2-7
CASSLSQGNYGYTF | TGTGCCAGCAGCCTCTCACAGGGGAACTATGGCTACACCTTC | TRBV6-5 | NA | TRBD1 | TRBJ1-2
CASSLSRHEQFF | TGTGCCAGCAGTTTATCGAGGCATGAGCAGTTCTTC | TRBV27 | NA | NA | TRBJ2-1
CASTGGVAGDQPQHF | TGTGCCAGCACTGGGGGGGTAGCAGGGGATCAGCCCCAGCATTTT | TRBV28 | NA | NA | TRBJ1-5
CASSQEPTGQPQHF | TGTGCCAGCAGCCAAGAACCTACAGGTCAGCCCCAGCATTTT | TRBV4-2 | NA | NA | TRBJ1-5
CASSSGPAGDETQYF | TGTGCCAGCAGCTCGGGTCCAGCGGGAGACGAGACCCAGTACTTC | TRBV27 | NA | TRBD2 | TRBJ2-5
CASTEGTATKPYYEQYF | TGTGCCAGCACGGAAGGGACAGCCACCAAACCTTACTACGAGCAGTACTTC | TRBV2 | NA | TRBD1 | TRBJ2-7
CSVEDVSIVTYNEQFF | TGCAGCGTTGAAGATGTAAGCATCGTGACCTACAATGAGCAGTTCTTC | TRBV29-1 | NA | NA | TRBJ2-1
CASSSTGTGTYEQYF | TGTGCCAGCAGCTCTACCGGGACAGGGACCTACGAGCAGTACTTC | TRBV11-3 | NA | TRBD1 | TRBJ2-7
CASSSPAGGFFQPQHF | TGTGCCAGCAGTTCCCCGGCAGGGGGCTTCTTTCAGCCCCAGCATTTT | TRBV28 | NA | TRBD1 | TRBJ1-5
CASSQGGTGELFF | TGTGCCAGCAGCCAAGGCGGGACCGGGGAGCTGTTTTTT | TRBV4-2 | NA | NA | TRBJ2-2
CASSQDPSGNIEQFF | TGTGCCAGCAGCCAAGATCCTAGCGGGAATATTGAGCAGTTCTTC | TRBV14 | NA | TRBD2 | TRBJ2-1
CASSENYGLAVNNEQFF | TGTGCCAGCAGTGAAAACTACGGGCTAGCGGTGAACAATGAGCAGTTCTTC | TRBV6-1 | NA | TRBD2 | TRBJ2-1
CASSWTARGEKLFF | TGTGCCAGTAGTTGGACAGCGAGGGGCGAAAAACTGTTTTTT | TRBV19 | NA | NA | TRBJ1-4
CASSMTSANTGELFF | TGTGCCAGCAGCATGACTAGCGCCAACACCGGGGAGCTGTTTTTT | TRBV9 | NA | TRBD2 | TRBJ2-2
CASSLDSVSGNTIYF | TGTGCCAGCAGCTTAGACTCGGTCTCTGGAAACACCATATATTTT | TRBV11-3 | NA | NA | TRBJ1-3
CASSDQQGMAQHF | TGTGCCAGCAGTGACCAGCAGGGGATGGCCCAGCATTTT | TRBV6-4 | few | NA | TRBJ1-5
CASSEAGNSGNTIYF | TGTGCCAGCAGTGAAGCCGGGAACTCTGGAAACACCATATATTTT | TRBV2 | NA | NA | TRBJ1-3